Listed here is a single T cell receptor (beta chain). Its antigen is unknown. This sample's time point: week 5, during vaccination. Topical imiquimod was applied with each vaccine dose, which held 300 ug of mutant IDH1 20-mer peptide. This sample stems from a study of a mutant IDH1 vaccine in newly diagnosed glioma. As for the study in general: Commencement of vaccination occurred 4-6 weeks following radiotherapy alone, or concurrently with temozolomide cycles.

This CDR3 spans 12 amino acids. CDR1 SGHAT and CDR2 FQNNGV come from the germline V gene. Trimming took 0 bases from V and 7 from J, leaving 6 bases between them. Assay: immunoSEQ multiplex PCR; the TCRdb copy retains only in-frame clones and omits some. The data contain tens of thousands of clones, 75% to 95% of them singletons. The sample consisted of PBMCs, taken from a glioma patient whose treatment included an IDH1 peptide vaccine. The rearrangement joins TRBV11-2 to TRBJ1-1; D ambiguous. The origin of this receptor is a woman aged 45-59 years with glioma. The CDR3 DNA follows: TGTGCCAGCAGCTTAGATCGGGGTGAAGCTTTCTTT. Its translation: CASSLDRGEAFF.